Presented here are 20 T cell receptor beta chains from one specimen sequenced in a study of T cell changes during pregnancy in multiple sclerosis (dated by TCRdb to between 2018 and 2021). The protocol used for the library was the immunoSEQ multiplex PCR assay. TCRdb re-hosts the immuneACCESS table, in-frame sequences only. Its copies lack some clones; in the studies checked, an unresolved V gene accounts for under half of them, and the cause for the rest is not known. This sample lists tens of thousands of clones; approximately 90% were detected once. In total, the top ten clones hold around 3.5% of the sample. The sample here was peripheral blood, taken after pregnancy. Receptors originate from a female donor in good health, enrolled as a control in a pregnancy study.

The rearrangement joins TRBV19 to TRBJ1-1; no firm D call. The CDR3 spans 16 residues. CDR1 LNHDA and CDR2 SQIVND come from the germline V gene (reference sequence). V gave up 4 bases and J gave up 2 bases, with 17 bases separating them. Written as DNA, the CDR3 is TGTGCCAGTAGTACCTCCCCGGGAGCTATCAACACTGAAGCTTTCTTT. Its protein is CASSTSPGAINTEAFF.

This clone was picked up a small number of times. V and J are TRBV29-1 and TRBJ1-2; D remains ambiguous. This CDR3 comprises 14 residues. Germline assignment: CDR1 SQVTM and CDR2 ANQGSEA. The V gene lost 5 bases and the J gene lost 8 bases, with 21 bases spanning the gap. This CDR3 is CSVLGIPRAIGYTF. The CDR3 DNA follows: TGCAGCGTTCTCGGGATCCCGCGGGCAATCGGCTACACCTTC.

This chain joins TRBV7-2 and TRBJ2-7, with D perhaps TRBD2 (6 bases). Germline CDR1 SGHTA, CDR2 FQGNSA. The CDR3 has 15 residues. Trimming removed 1 base at V and 2 bases at J, with 12 bases between. CDR3 sequence: CASSLGLAPTYEQYF. The CDR3 DNA follows: TGTGCCAGCAGCTTAGGGCTAGCGCCGACCTACGAGCAGTACTTC.

The V and J genes are TRBV28 and TRBJ1-2; 9 bases agree with TRBD1. The CDR3 sequence is 16 residues long. After removal of 4 bases from V and 4 bases from J, the junction contained 10 bases not matched to a gene. In germline, CDR1 is MDHEN, CDR2 SYDVKM. The CDR3 sequence is CASSSHGQGRIYGYTF. Here the CDR3 DNA reads TGTGCCAGCAGTTCCCACGGACAGGGGCGGATCTATGGCTACACCTTC.

The chain links TRBV4-1 to TRBJ1-1; perhaps TRBD1 as D (6 bases). Germline V CDR1 and CDR2: MGHRA, YSYEKL. The CDR3 length is 13 residues. Trimming pared 1 base from V and 8 bases from J, leaving 11 bases between. The CDR3 DNA sequence: TGCGCCAGCAGCCAAGTAGTGGACAGCGAAGCTTTCTTT. Amino acids: CASSQVVDSEAFF.

J is TRBJ2-4 and V is TRBV12-5, with 8 nucleotides matching TRBD1. J was trimmed by 1 base and V by 7 bases; bases with no gene match: 6. This CDR3 spans 15 amino acids. Germline assignment: CDR1 LGHNT and CDR2 FRNRAP. The CDR3 region has the DNA TGTGCTAGTGCCCTCAGACAGGGGGCCAAAAACATTCAGTACTTC. Amino acids: CASALRQGAKNIQYF.

The V and J genes are TRBV27 and TRBJ2-1, with 13 bases aligning to TRBD2. Trimming at V came to 0 bases and at J to 7 bases, leaving 3 bases not matched to a gene. The CDR3 is 16 residues long. Germline loops: CDR1 MNHEY, CDR2 SMNVEV (reference sequence). CDR3 DNA sequence: TGTGCCAGCAGTTTATCGGGGACTAGCGGGAAGAATGAGCAGTTCTTC. Protein product: CASSLSGTSGKNEQFF.

The chain couples TRBV4-3 to TRBJ1-2; a weak D match, TRBD1 (6 bases). The V gene lost 0 bases and the J gene lost 3 bases, with 17 bases spanning the gap. The CDR3 length is 17 residues. Germline assignment: CDR1 LGHNA and CDR2 YSLEER. Here the CDR3 reads CASSQEPGGRGYYGYTF. The CDR3 DNA sequence: TGCGCCAGCAGCCAAGAACCGGGGGGCCGGGGGTACTATGGCTACACCTTC.

The chain combines TRBV4-3 with TRBJ2-4, with D perhaps matching TRBD2 (6 bases). Germline CDR1 is LGHNA and CDR2 is YSLEER. Trimming removed 0 bases at V and 7 bases at J, with 16 bases between. The CDR3 is 16 amino acids. CDR3 coding DNA: TGCGCCAGCAGCCAAGATCGGCAGCGGGCGGTGAACATTCAGTACTTC. Encoded protein: CASSQDRQRAVNIQYF.

This clone was seen once. The chain combines TRBV29-1 with TRBJ1-3; 7 positions agree with TRBD1. J was trimmed by 8 bases and V by 0 bases; bases with no gene match: 7. Germline V gives CDR1 SQVTM, CDR2 ANQGSEA. This CDR3 is built from 14 residues. CDR3 sequence reads: CSVEDRDRLDTIYF. The CDR3 region has the DNA TGCAGCGTTGAAGATCGGGACAGATTAGACACCATATATTTT.

The chain uses TRBV7-2 and TRBJ1-1; 7 bases align to TRBD1. The CDR3 contains 15 residues. Germline CDR1 reads SGHTA; CDR2 reads FQGNSA. Trimming at V came to 4 bases and at J to 1 base, leaving 6 bases not matched to a gene. CDR3 bases: TGTGCCAGCAGCTCCCGGGACAGTTGGAACACTGAAGCTTTCTTT. Protein sequence: CASSSRDSWNTEAFF. The full variable domain, in which reference TRBV7-2 and TRBJ1-1 provide the parts outside the CDR3, is GAGVSQSPSNKVTEKGKDVELRCDPISGHTALYWYRQSLGQGLEFLIYFQGNSAPDKSGLPSDRFSAERTGGSVSTLTIQRTQQEDSAVYLCASSSRDSWNTEAFFGQGTRLTVV.

The chain uses TRBV4-2 and TRBJ2-1; 10 nucleotides line up with TRBD2. Per the germline V gene, CDR1 is LGHNA and CDR2 is YNFKEQ. This CDR3 has 17 amino acids. Losses at the gene ends were 2 bases for V and 2 bases for J; bases not matched to a gene: 6. Here the CDR3 reads CASSQYLSGGTYNEQFF. The CDR3 DNA reads as TGTGCCAGCAGCCAATACCTTAGCGGGGGGACCTACAATGAGCAGTTCTTC.

The rearrangement uses TRBV7-2 and TRBJ2-1; 9 nucleotides line up with TRBD2. Germline loops: CDR1 SGHTA, CDR2 FQGNSA. This CDR3 region has 15 residues. With V trimmed by 5 bases and J by 9 bases, 11 bases remained unmatched. CDR3 sequence: CASSTRGGGDSEQFF. For the CDR3, the DNA is TGTGCCAGCAGCACCCGTGGCGGGGGGGATTCTGAGCAGTTCTTC.

The chain employs TRBV19 and TRBJ2-3; D might be TRBD1 (5 bases). Trimming shortened V by 5 bases and J by 5 bases, and 14 bases separated the two germline ends. The length of the CDR3 is 14 residues. Germline CDR1 LNHDA, CDR2 SQIVND (reference sequence). The CDR3 sequence is CASSVPGWEDTQYF. As DNA, the CDR3 is TGTGCCAGTAGTGTTCCAGGGTGGGAAGATACGCAGTATTTT. Supplemented by reference TRBV19 and TRBJ2-3, the full variable domain reads DGGITQSPKYLFRKEGQNVTLSCEQNLNHDAMYWYRQDPGQGLRLIYYSQIVNDFQKGDIAEGYSVSREKKESFPLTVTSAQKNPTAFYLCASSVPGWEDTQYFGPGTRLTVL.

The CDR3 sequence is CAISEASGGSTDTQYF. CDR3 bases: TGTGCCATCAGTGAAGCTAGCGGGGGTAGCACAGATACGCAGTATTTT. The V and J genes are TRBV10-3 and TRBJ2-3; TRBD2 matches at 10 bases. This CDR3 comprises 16 residues. The V segment lost 3 bases and the J segment 0 bases; nucleotides outside the gene matches: 3. Germline CDR1 is ENHRY and CDR2 is SYGVKD.

This chain connects TRBV13 to TRBJ1-2; D not certain. Trimming pared 4 bases from V and 1 base from J, leaving 10 bases between. CDR3 length equals 14 residues. In germline, CDR1 is PRHDT, CDR2 FYEKMQ (reference sequence). The CDR3 spells CASSSGEINYGYTF. The CDR3 coding sequence is TGTGCCAGCAGCTCCGGGGAGATTAACTATGGCTACACCTTC.

The J gene is TRBJ1-1, the V gene TRBV14; D gene unclear. The V end was cut by 4 bases, the J end by 3 bases, with 6 bases between. The CDR3 totals 12 residues. In germline, CDR1 is SGHDN, CDR2 FVKESK. The CDR3 nucleotides are TGTGCCAGCAGCCGAGGATACACTGAAGCTTTCTTT. Encoded protein: CASSRGYTEAFF.

This chain joins TRBV28 and TRBJ2-7; TRBD1 is a possible D gene (6 bases). In germline, CDR1 is MDHEN, CDR2 SYDVKM. The CDR3 contains 13 residues. Trimming shortened V by 3 bases and J by 5 bases, and 11 bases separated the two germline ends. For the CDR3, the DNA is TGTGCCAGCAGTTTTCCCCCAGGGGACGAGCAGTACTTC. Its translation is CASSFPPGDEQYF.

The chain has TRBV30 and TRBJ1-4; no definite D call. The germline CDR1 and CDR2 sequences are GTSNPN and SVGIG (reference sequence). The V and J ends lost 3 bases and 8 bases respectively, with 13 bases between them. This CDR3 has 13 residues. The CDR3 sequence is CAWRRVSVEKLFF. DNA for the CDR3: TGTGCCTGGAGACGGGTGTCGGTAGAAAAACTGTTTTTT.

The gene calls are TRBV6-6 and TRBJ2-1, with 12 nucleotides matching TRBD2. The CDR3 consists of 14 residues. The junction had 5 bases not matched to a gene; V was cut back by 6 bases and J by 8 bases. The germline gives CDR1 MNHNY, CDR2 SVGAGI (reference sequence). The CDR3, as DNA: TGTGCCAGCAGCCTACTAGCGGGGGGCGATGAGCAGTTCTTC. Its translation: CASSLLAGGDEQFF.